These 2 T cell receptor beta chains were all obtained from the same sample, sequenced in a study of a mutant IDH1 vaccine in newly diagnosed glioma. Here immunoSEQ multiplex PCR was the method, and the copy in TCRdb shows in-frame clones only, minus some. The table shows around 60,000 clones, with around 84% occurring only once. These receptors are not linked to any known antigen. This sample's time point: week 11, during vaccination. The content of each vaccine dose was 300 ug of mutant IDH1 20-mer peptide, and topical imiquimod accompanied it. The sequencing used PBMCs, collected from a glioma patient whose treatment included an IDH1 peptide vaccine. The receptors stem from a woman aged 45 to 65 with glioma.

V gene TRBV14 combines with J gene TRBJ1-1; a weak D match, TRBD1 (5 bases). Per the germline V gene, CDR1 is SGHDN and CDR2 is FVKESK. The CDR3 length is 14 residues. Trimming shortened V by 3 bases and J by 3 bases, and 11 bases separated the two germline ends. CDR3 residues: CASSHDSSYTEAFF. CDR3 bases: TGTGCCAGCAGCCATGACAGTTCGTACACTGAAGCTTTCTTT.

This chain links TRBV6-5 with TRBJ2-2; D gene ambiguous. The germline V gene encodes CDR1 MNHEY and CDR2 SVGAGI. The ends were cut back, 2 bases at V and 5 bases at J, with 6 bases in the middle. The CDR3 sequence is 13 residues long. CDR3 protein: CASSYPQTGELFF. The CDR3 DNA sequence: TGTGCCAGCAGTTACCCTCAGACCGGGGAGCTGTTTTTT.